This record covers a single T cell receptor (beta chain). No cognate antigen has been identified for it. Base qualities are missing; no much larger clone stands one base away. Every donor was a healthy Caucasian. Three pairs of female monozygotic twins, all aged roughly 18 to 30 years, were included in the twin cohort. RNA for TCR libraries was isolated from peripheral blood mononuclear cells. The source of the sample is a study of identical twins (dated by TCRdb to the mid-2010s). As for the study more broadly: The study deep-sequenced TCR alpha and beta repertoires from monozygotic twins, unrelated adults of various ages and cord blood to test whether fetal clonotypes persist. To rule out contamination, replicate twin experiments were performed at different times with different library preparation protocols. General conclusions and limits of the study: A weaker excess of twin sharing was found in beta out-of-frame sequences because the signal-to-noise ratio was lowered by fewer shared sequences. Fewer insertions were carried by abundant cord blood beta clonotypes; a weaker similar trend was observed in young adult naive repertoires, while no such trend was observed in memory repertoires. Because the same donors could not be followed over many years, the conclusions depended on cross-sectional statistical analysis. In monozygotic twins, out-of-frame TCR alpha sharing was systematically underestimated by recombination models, although the models agreed with sharing between unrelated individuals. Invariant T cells such as MAIT and iNKT could partly confound zero-insertion analyses, though diverse VJ usage argued against this for most clonotypes. Compared with coincidental sharing between unrelated individuals, an excess of low generation-probability sequences was observed among out-of-frame TCR alpha sequences shared between twins.

Receptor libraries were prepared by 5' RACE. Sequencing used an Illumina HiSeq 2000. A universal primer binding site was introduced by template switching, and a unique molecular identifier was present in the final cDNA, enabling accurate counting of TCR cDNA molecules. Specific primers in the conserved constant-segment region were used to synthesize first-strand cDNA for TCR alpha and beta chains. Each cDNA library was double barcoded, with a SMART-Mk sample barcode plus Illumina barcodes, to control for contamination. TruSeq adapter sequences, together with Illumina sample barcodes, were added in two successive PCR steps. TCR alpha and beta cDNA libraries were sequenced on the Illumina HiSeq platform with custom primers. Processing in the source paper ran as follows. MiGEC processed the raw reads to extract unique molecular identifiers, while MiXCR was used to determine the CDR3 positions. For each individual, recombination models were inferred using an EM algorithm with the repgenHMM and IGoR tools. Shared clonotypes were analyzed with the tcR package in R, and sharing was normalized by the product of cloneset sizes. Out-of-frame nonproductive sequences were analyzed to study raw recombination free of thymic and clonal selection effects. TCRdb reworked the public reads: Q25 trimming with fastp, MiXCR clone assembly, productive beta chains retained. Each entry is one CDR3 protein sequence, shown with its most common DNA and genes. These V and J calls derive from TCRdb rather than the authors' analysis. The sample table lists about 730,000 distinct CDR3 sequences, over 20% of them with a count of one. The ten top clones hold about 4.5% of the sample.

These data were likewise used in another study, on T cells expressing NK-cell markers. Drawing on the second study: In sorted CD3+CD56+NKG2C+, CD3+CD56+NKG2C- and CD3+CD56-NKG2C+ T-cell subsets from eight donors, TCR beta-chain repertoires were profiled. Seven of the eight sequenced donors were HCMV-seropositive and one was HCMV-seronegative. In several experiments an anti-gammadeltaTCR antibody was added to restrict sorting to alphabetaTCR-expressing T cells. In over five donors, the dominant CD3+CD56+NKG2C+ clonotypes were among the top 10 CD8+ clonotypes and accounted for about 1.0-7.5% of CD8+ T cells. Those dominant clonotypes were again the most abundant among CD3+CD56-NKG2C+ cells in a handful of donors, at about 28.3-60.1%. Whether the expanded NKG2C-expressing T cell clones were specific for HCMV antigens remained unclear. All eight donors whose samples were sequenced were randomly selected healthy volunteers, three of them men and five women. A commercial ELISA kit detecting HCMV-specific IgG in serum was used to determine HCMV serostatus. Bulk peripheral blood T-cell repertoires were additionally sequenced from unsorted PBMC for about 6 donors. MIGEC was used to demultiplex reads and group the reads by UMI, and MiTCR was used to assemble and quantify clonotypes. To exclude erroneous sequences, only TCR cDNA sequences supported by at least two reads were retained. Downstream repertoire analysis used the tcR package, and clonotypes were matched across fractions by CDR3 nucleotide sequence plus V segment. VDJmatch was used to annotate antigen specificity against VDJdb, with one amino acid substitution allowed in CDR3.

The sample was PBMCs. The sequence came from a young woman in good health.

The nucleotide sequence is TGTGCCACCTGGACAGGGCAAGCTTTCTTT. The translation is CATWTGQAFF. This sequence uses TRBV6-1 and TRBJ1-1, with 8 bases in between that match TRBD1. CDR1 and CDR2 are read off the germline V gene as MNHNS and SASEGT. From the cysteine through the phenylalanine, the CDR3 covers 10 amino acids. Only CDR3 DNA remains: 30 bases, in frame from the first base. From V the trimming removes 10 bases and from J it removes 9 bases, while the gene matches leave 4 bases of the junction unaccounted for.